A single sample gave rise to the 19 T cell receptor beta chains below, sequenced in a study of blood T cell repertoires in COVID-19. Repertoires were generated with immunoSEQ multiplex PCR, while TCRdb's copy carries only in-frame clones and drops some. The table records about 190,000 clones, around 86% of them present only once. Sample: peripheral blood. The receptors were sampled from a man aged 40-49 years with acute or convalescent COVID-19.

The chain carries TRBV27 and TRBJ1-5; 7 nucleotides line up with TRBD1. After removal of 3 bases from V and 2 bases from J, the junction contained 31 bases not matched to a gene. Germline CDR1 reads MNHEY; CDR2 reads SMNVEV (reference sequence). The CDR3 runs to 24 residues. CDR3 sequence (DNA): TGTGCCAGCAGTTTGAGGGGAGTATTCGGTCCCGACAGGGAGCCGGGTGGCGGCAATCAGCCCCAGCATTTT. As protein: CASSLRGVFGPDREPGGGNQPQHF.

This chain connects TRBV6-6 to TRBJ2-2; D call uncertain. Germline CDR1 and CDR2: MNHNY and SVGAGI (reference sequence). Between the trimmed V and J ends, which lost 6 bases and 1 base, there was a span of 6 bases. This CDR3 comprises 13 residues. The CDR3 bases are TGTGCCAGCAGAAGACAGAACACCGGGGAGCTGTTTTTT. Translation gives CASRRQNTGELFF.

This chain uses TRBV2 with TRBJ2-7; possible D gene TRBD2, 5 bases. This CDR3 has 14 residues. Germline lookup yields CDR1 SNHLY and CDR2 FYNNEI. The germline V and J ends were trimmed by 5 bases and 3 bases, with 14 bases remaining between them. The CDR3 protein is CASSPTAGVYEQYF. As DNA, the CDR3 is TGTGCCAGCAGTCCTACAGCCGGGGTCTACGAGCAGTACTTC.

On this clone: Germline is not matched at one junction end, which may reflect a read error. The chain is built from TRBV27 and TRBJ1-1; 8 positions match TRBD1. The CDR3 is 15 amino acids. The V gene's germline CDR1 is MNHEY and CDR2 SMNVEV (reference sequence). The CDR3 DNA reads TGTGCCAGCAGTTCCGCGGGACAGGCGAACCCTGAAGCTTTCTTT. This sequence encodes CASSSAGQANPEAFF.

Only one count was recorded for this clone. The genes are TRBV4-3 and TRBJ2-4, with TRBD2 identical over 13 bases. CDR1 and CDR2 (germline): LGHNA, YSLEER. This CDR3 is 16 amino acids long. Trimming at V came to 4 bases and at J to 6 bases, leaving 6 bases not matched to a gene. The CDR3 region has the DNA TGCGCCAGCAGCCCCCGACTAGCGGGGGGCGGAAACATTCAGTACTTC. Amino acid sequence: CASSPRLAGGGNIQYF.

J is TRBJ2-5 and V is TRBV25-1, with 10 nucleotides matching TRBD1. Germline values: CDR1 MGHDK, CDR2 SYGVNS. The CDR3 sequence is 16 residues long. The ends lost 5 bases at V and 2 bases at J; junction bases unmatched: 8. The CDR3 sequence is CASSQAGQGGQETQYF. The CDR3 DNA reads TGTGCCAGCAGTCAGGCAGGACAGGGGGGTCAAGAGACCCAGTACTTC.

The V and J genes are TRBV9 and TRBJ2-5; D might be TRBD2 (6 bases). This CDR3 is built from 15 residues. Trimming pared 5 bases from V and 7 bases from J, leaving 21 bases between. Germline assignment: CDR1 SGDLS and CDR2 YYNGEE. The CDR3 DNA is TGTGCCAGCAGTCAAACCGGGACTCATTCGGGGACCCAGTACTTC. Translation gives CASSQTGTHSGTQYF.

The gene calls are TRBV18 and TRBJ1-2; D may be TRBD1 (6 bases). The germline gives CDR1 KGHSH, CDR2 LQKENI. This CDR3 region has 14 residues. V was cut by 3 bases and J by 4 bases, with 12 bases left in between. CDR3 bases: TGTGCCAGCTCACCCGAGGACAGATCCTATGGCTACACCTTC. Amino acids: CASSPEDRSYGYTF.

V usage is TRBV11-1 and J usage is TRBJ2-3; D perhaps matches TRBD1 (5 bases). Germline V lookup: CDR1 SGHAT, CDR2 FQDESV (reference sequence). This CDR3 comprises 13 residues. V lost 7 bases and J lost 3, with 11 bases in between. The CDR3 DNA is TGTGCCAGCACCCCACGACAGACAGATACGCAGTATTTT. Amino acids: CASTPRQTDTQYF.

The chain employs TRBV5-1 and TRBJ2-2; TRBD2 aligns across 8 bases. From germline, CDR1 is SGHRS and CDR2 YFSETQ. V lost 0 bases to trimming and J lost 3 bases; unmatched junction nucleotides: 7. There are 17 residues in the CDR3. This chain's CDR3 is CASSLGPAGDHTGELFF. CDR3 coding DNA: TGCGCCAGCAGCTTGGGGCCAGCGGGGGACCACACCGGGGAGCTGTTTTTT.

This chain joins TRBV6-5 and TRBJ1-2; D may be TRBD1 (6 bases). The germline V and J ends were trimmed by 10 bases and 2 bases, with 17 bases remaining between them. CDR1 is MNHEY, CDR2 SVGAGI, per germline. CDR3 length: 14 residues. The CDR3 nucleotides read TGTGCCACGTTAGTCCAGCAGGGGAACTATGGCTACACCTTC. This gives the protein CATLVQQGNYGYTF.

The chain links TRBV12-3 or TRBV12-4 to TRBJ2-3, with D perhaps matching TRBD1 (7 bases). Between the trimmed V and J ends, which lost 5 bases and 10 bases, there was a span of 13 bases. This CDR3 is 12 amino acids long. The CDR3 region is CASSDDRDSQYF. The CDR3 DNA reads as TGTGCCAGCAGTGATGACAGGGACTCGCAGTATTTT.

The chain combines TRBV14 with TRBJ1-6, with D possibly TRBD1 on 6 matching bases. The V gene's germline CDR1 is SGHDN and CDR2 FVKESK. The V end was cut by 4 bases, the J end by 4 bases, with 11 bases between. CDR3 length: 15 residues. CDR3 nucleotides: TGTGCCAGCAGCCCCAGGGGAGGGTATAATTCACCCCTCCACTTT. Translated: CASSPRGGYNSPLHF.

This rearrangement joins TRBV7-9 to TRBJ2-7, with a tentative D call TRBD2 (5 bases). Germline CDR1 SEHNR, CDR2 FQNEAQ (reference sequence). Between the trimmed V and J ends, which lost 2 bases and 3 bases, there was a span of 11 bases. The CDR3 runs 14 residues. CDR3 nucleotide sequence: TGTGCCAGCAGCTTAAGCACGGGGAGCTACGAGCAGTACTTC. Translated: CASSLSTGSYEQYF. Full variable domain (remainder filled in from reference TRBV7-9 and TRBJ2-7): DTGVSQNPRHKITKRGQNVTFRCDPISEHNRLYWYRQTLGQGPEFLTYFQNEAQLEKSRLLSDRFSAERPKGSFSTLEIQRTEQGDSAMYLCASSLSTGSYEQYFGPGTRLTVT.

The rearrangement links TRBV5-1 to TRBJ1-4, with 8 bases lining up with TRBD1. The germline gives CDR1 SGHRS, CDR2 YFSETQ. The CDR3 sequence is 15 residues long. V lost 3 bases, J lost 5 bases, and 6 bases stayed unmatched. The CDR3, as DNA: TGCGCCAGCAGCTCCGCGACAGGGGAAAATGAAAAACTGTTTTTT. Translating gives CASSSATGENEKLFF.

The rearrangement uses TRBV27 and TRBJ2-5; 14 bases align to TRBD2. CDR3 length: 18 amino acids. From germline, CDR1 is MNHEY and CDR2 SMNVEV (reference sequence). V lost 4 bases and J lost 5; bases outside the gene matches: 12. The CDR3 protein is CASSSNRRLAGGEETQYF. Here the CDR3 DNA reads TGTGCCAGCAGTTCCAACCGACGACTAGCGGGGGGGGAGGAGACCCAGTACTTC.

About this clone itself: The sample carries other DNA sequences with the same CDR3. This chain links TRBV19 with TRBJ2-3, with TRBD1 as a possible D gene (5 bases). Trimming pared 2 bases from V and 0 bases from J, leaving 9 bases between. The germline CDR1 and CDR2 sequences are LNHDA and SQIVND (reference sequence). The CDR3 runs to 15 residues. The chain's CDR3 is CASSILGASTDTQYF. In DNA form, the CDR3 reads TGTGCCAGTAGTATACTAGGGGCCAGCACAGATACGCAGTATTTT. Variable domain in full (rest from reference TRBV19 and TRBJ2-3): DGGITQSPKYLFRKEGQNVTLSCEQNLNHDAMYWYRQDPGQGLRLIYYSQIVNDFQKGDIAEGYSVSREKKESFPLTVTSAQKNPTAFYLCASSILGASTDTQYFGPGTRLTVL.

This CDR3 is CSAHRGNEQFF. For the CDR3, the DNA is TGCAGTGCGCACAGGGGGAATGAGCAGTTCTTC. The gene calls are TRBV20-1 and TRBJ2-1; 8 positions agree with TRBD1. Germline V CDR1 and CDR2: DFQATT, SNEGSKA (reference sequence). This CDR3 is 11 amino acids long. Losses at the gene ends were 6 bases for V and 7 bases for J; bases not matched to a gene: 2.

This clone was counted a single time. V gene TRBV6-5 combines with J gene TRBJ1-6; D is perhaps TRBD1 (5 bases). Germline V gene data show CDR1 as MNHEY and CDR2 as SVGAGI. This CDR3 is built from 14 residues. V lost 5 bases to trimming and J lost 8 bases, with 13 bases between them. CDR3 residues: CASSRQGRDSPLHF. In DNA, the CDR3 is TGTGCCAGCAGTAGGCAGGGAAGGGATTCACCCCTCCACTTT.